The present TCR beta chain was sequenced within a study of cytomegalovirus exposure and HLA in healthy donors. CDR3 length: 14 amino acids. Germline CDR1 and CDR2: MNHEY and SMNVEV (reference sequence). With 6 bases removed from V and 5 bases from J, the gap between germline ends came to 16 bases. The PCR had 60 Vbeta and 13 Jbeta primers. The table came from immunoSEQ multiplex PCR; TCRdb's copy has only in-frame clones and leaves some out. The sample has roughly 97,000 clones, 10% seen once; the top ten hold 5.5% to 7.5%. This clone was observed a few times. The chain carries TRBV27 and TRBJ1-1, with D perhaps TRBD1 (5 bases). The origin of this receptor is a man aged 40-55 years in good health and CMV-seropositive. The specimen sequenced was PBMCs. CDR3: CASSLGGELTEAFF. CDR3 DNA: TGTGCCAGCAGCCTCGGGGGGGAGCTGACTGAAGCTTTCTTT.